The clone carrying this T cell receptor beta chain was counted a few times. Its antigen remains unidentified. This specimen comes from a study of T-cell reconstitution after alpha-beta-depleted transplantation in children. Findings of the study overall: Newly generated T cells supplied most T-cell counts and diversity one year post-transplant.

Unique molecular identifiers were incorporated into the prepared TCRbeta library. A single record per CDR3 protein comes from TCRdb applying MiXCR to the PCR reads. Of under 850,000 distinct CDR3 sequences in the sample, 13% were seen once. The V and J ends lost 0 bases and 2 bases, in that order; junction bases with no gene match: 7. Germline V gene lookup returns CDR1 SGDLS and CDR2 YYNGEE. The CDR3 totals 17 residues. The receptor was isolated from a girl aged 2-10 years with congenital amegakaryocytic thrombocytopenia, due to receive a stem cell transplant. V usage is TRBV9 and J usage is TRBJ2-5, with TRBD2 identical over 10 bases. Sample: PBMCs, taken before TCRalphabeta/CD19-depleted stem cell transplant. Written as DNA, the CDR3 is TGTGCCAGCAGCGTAGGGGTAGCGGGAGGACCACAAGAGACCCAGTACTTC. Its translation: CASSVGVAGGPQETQYF.